A selection of T cell receptor beta chains follows, all from one sample in a study of T-cell reconstitution after alpha-beta-depleted transplantation in children. One entry per CDR3 protein results from TCRdb running MiXCR on the PCR reads. The sample includes approximately 980,000 distinct CDR3 sequences, about 30% of them seen just once. Sequencing used PBMCs, mostly from graft donor cells, obtained 360 days after TCRalphabeta/CD19-depleted stem cell transplant. Every receptor here comes from a boy younger than two who had a stem cell transplant for SCID, so the T cells may come from the graft donor. CDR3s include the opening cysteine and the closing phenylalanine or tryptophan. The D gene is left open where the match is weak. Expanded clones get a size class; other rows say once, few or many, or leave the size out.

length	V	size	J	D	CDR3	DNA
14	TRBV28	-	TRBJ2-7	TRBD1	CASLDRVASYEQYF	TGTGCCAGCCTGGACAGGGTAGCGTCCTACGAGCAGTACTTC
14	TRBV4-1	-	TRBJ2-7	-	CASSQAPLGYEQYF	TGCGCCAGCAGCCAAGCCCCCCTGGGGTACGAGCAGTACTTC
14	TRBV29-1	few	TRBJ2-5	TRBD1	CSVVPGQGKETQYF	TGCAGCGTTGTCCCGGGACAGGGGAAAGAGACCCAGTACTTC
17	TRBV5-1	few	TRBJ2-7	TRBD1	CASSFRDRELRAYEQYF	TGCGCCAGCAGCTTCCGGGACAGGGAATTAAGGGCCTACGAGCAGTACTTC
19	TRBV7-3	-	TRBJ2-7	-	CASSLNPVSTGRRWYEQYF	TGTGCCAGCAGCTTAAATCCAGTTTCAACAGGGAGGCGGTGGTACGAGCAGTACTTC
15	TRBV4-3	few	TRBJ2-4	-	CASSQEGASKNIQYF	TGCGCCAGCAGCCAAGAAGGAGCGAGCAAAAACATTCAGTACTTC
15	TRBV20-1	-	TRBJ2-1	-	CSANLAPELHNEQFF	TGCAGTGCAAACCTAGCGCCTGAACTTCACAATGAGCAGTTCTTC
13	TRBV12-3/TRBV12-4	-	TRBJ2-5	-	CASKAGATETQYF	TGTGCCAGCAAGGCGGGGGCAACCGAGACCCAGTACTTC
15	TRBV7-6	-	TRBJ2-2	-	CASSPVGSNTGELFF	TGTGCCAGCAGCCCCGTCGGGTCCAACACCGGGGAGCTGTTTTTT
13	TRBV7-9	few	TRBJ2-2	-	CASSFAGPGELFF	TGTGCCAGCAGCTTTGCCGGGCCCGGGGAGCTGTTTTTT
15	TRBV6-2/TRBV6-3	-	TRBJ2-1	TRBD2	CASRTKRGPKDEQFF	TGTGCCAGCCGAACCAAGCGGGGGCCCAAGGATGAGCAGTTCTTC
15	TRBV6-1	few	TRBJ1-1	-	CASQPVAGINTEAFF	TGTGCCAGCCAACCCGTGGCAGGGATCAACACTGAAGCTTTCTTT
11	TRBV28	few	TRBJ1-2	TRBD1	CASSDRVGYTF	TGTGCCAGCAGTGACAGGGTCGGCTACACCTTC
16	TRBV20-1	few	TRBJ2-4	TRBD2	CSAKRDPEGAKNIQYF	TGCAGTGCTAAGCGGGACCCTGAGGGGGCCAAAAACATTCAGTACTTC
14	TRBV7-8	many	TRBJ2-5	TRBD1	CASSSRGRQETQYF	TGTGCCAGCAGCTCCAGGGGGCGGCAAGAGACCCAGTACTTC
18	TRBV12-3/TRBV12-4	few	TRBJ2-1	-	CASSSPLGGTRGHNEQFF	TGTGCCAGCAGTTCCCCCCTCGGGGGGACCAGGGGCCACAATGAGCAGTTCTTC
17	TRBV5-1	-	TRBJ1-1	-	CASSLAITGTLNTEAFF	TGCGCCAGCAGCTTGGCGATAACAGGGACCCTGAACACTGAAGCTTTCTTT
14	TRBV7-2	-	TRBJ2-3	-	CASSRDGSADTQYF	TGTGCCAGCAGCCGGGACGGTTCTGCGGATACGCAGTATTTT
15	TRBV2	-	TRBJ2-1	TRBD1	CASSEAGVTGSEQFF	TGTGCCAGCAGTGAAGCAGGGGTGACAGGGAGTGAGCAGTTCTTC
15	TRBV12-3/TRBV12-4	few	TRBJ2-3	-	CASSLWTVGTDTQYF	TGTGCCAGCAGTTTATGGACGGTTGGCACAGATACGCAGTATTTT
14	TRBV5-1	-	TRBJ1-4	-	CASSLVSGVEKLFF	TGCGCCAGCAGCTTGGTTTCAGGTGTGGAAAAACTGTTTTTT
15	TRBV6-2/TRBV6-3	few	TRBJ2-1	-	CASSTEGFSYNEQFF	TGTGCCAGCAGCACCGAAGGGTTCTCCTACAATGAGCAGTTCTTC
17	TRBV5-5	-	TRBJ2-5	TRBD2	CASSWGTSGGQQETQYF	TGTGCCAGCAGCTGGGGGACTAGCGGGGGCCAACAAGAGACCCAGTACTTC
15	TRBV20-1	few	TRBJ2-7	TRBD2	CSARASLAGTYEQYF	TGCAGTGCCAGAGCCTCACTAGCGGGTACCTACGAGCAGTACTTC
17	TRBV4-3	-	TRBJ2-1	TRBD2	CASSQHRGLAGVNEQFF	TGCGCCAGCAGCCAACATAGAGGACTAGCGGGGGTAAATGAGCAGTTCTTC
13	TRBV6-5	-	TRBJ1-1	-	CASSRGKGAEAFF	TGTGCCAGCAGTCGAGGGAAGGGGGCTGAAGCTTTCTTT
14	TRBV12-3/TRBV12-4	-	TRBJ1-2	-	CASSLPGRNYGYTF	TGTGCCAGCAGTTTACCCGGCAGGAACTATGGCTACACCTTC
16	TRBV7-8	-	TRBJ2-4	-	CASSLGQTLAKNIQYF	TGTGCCAGCAGCTTAGGGCAGACCTTAGCCAAAAACATTCAGTACTTC
13	TRBV20-1	-	TRBJ1-5	TRBD1	CSAIQGANQPQHF	TGCAGTGCCATCCAGGGGGCGAATCAGCCCCAGCATTTT
15	TRBV13	-	TRBJ2-1	-	CASSLSPPGYNEQFF	TGTGCCAGCAGCTTAAGTCCCCCGGGGTACAATGAGCAGTTCTTC
15	TRBV12-3/TRBV12-4	few	TRBJ2-3	-	CASSLLGSGADTQYF	TGTGCCAGCAGTTTATTAGGAAGTGGCGCAGATACGCAGTATTTT
17	TRBV2	-	TRBJ2-2	-	CASSEPSGRGNTGELFF	TGTGCCAGCAGTGAACCTTCGGGGCGGGGGAACACCGGGGAGCTGTTTTTT
12	TRBV12-3/TRBV12-4	-	TRBJ1-1	-	CASSFLAGEAFF	TGTGCCAGCAGTTTTTTGGCGGGTGAAGCTTTCTTT
16	TRBV5-1	few	TRBJ2-3	TRBD2	CASSTGTSGGTDTQYF	TGCGCCAGCAGCACCGGGACTAGCGGGGGCACAGATACGCAGTATTTT
15	TRBV14	-	TRBJ2-5	-	CASSQDRGAQETQYF	TGTGCCAGCAGCCAAGATCGGGGGGCCCAAGAGACCCAGTACTTC
14	TRBV11-2	-	TRBJ2-7	-	CASSSDRIIYEQYF	TGTGCCAGCAGCTCGGACAGAATTATCTACGAGCAGTACTTC
16	TRBV13	-	TRBJ2-5	TRBD2	CASSYGTSGYQETQYF	TGTGCCAGCAGCTACGGGACTAGCGGATACCAAGAGACCCAGTACTTC
14	TRBV5-1	many	TRBJ1-1	-	CASSLAGTNTEAFF	TGCGCCAGCAGCTTGGCGGGGACGAACACTGAAGCTTTCTTT
14	TRBV20-1	-	TRBJ2-7	TRBD1	CSARGGTGAYEQYF	TGCAGTGCTAGAGGGGGGACAGGAGCCTACGAGCAGTACTTC
13	TRBV7-8	-	TRBJ2-7	TRBD2	CASSLLAGVEQYF	TGTGCCAGCAGCTTACTAGCGGGGGTTGAGCAGTACTTC